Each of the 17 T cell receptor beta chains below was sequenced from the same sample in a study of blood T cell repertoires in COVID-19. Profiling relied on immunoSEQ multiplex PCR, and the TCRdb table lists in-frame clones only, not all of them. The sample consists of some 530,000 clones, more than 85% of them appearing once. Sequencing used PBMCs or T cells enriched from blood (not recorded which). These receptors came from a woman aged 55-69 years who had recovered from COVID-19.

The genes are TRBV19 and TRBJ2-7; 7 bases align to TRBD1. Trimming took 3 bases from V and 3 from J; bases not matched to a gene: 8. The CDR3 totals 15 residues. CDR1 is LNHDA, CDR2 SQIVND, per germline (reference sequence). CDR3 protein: CASSISAGGVYEQYV. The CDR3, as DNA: TGTGCCAGTAGTATTTCTGCAGGGGGAGTCTACGAGCAGTACGTC.

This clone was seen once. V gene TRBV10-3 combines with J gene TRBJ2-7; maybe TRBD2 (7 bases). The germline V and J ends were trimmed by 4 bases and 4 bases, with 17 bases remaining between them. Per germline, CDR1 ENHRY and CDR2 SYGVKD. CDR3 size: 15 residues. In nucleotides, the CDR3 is TGTGCCATCAGTGCATCGTCAGGGGAGGGATACGAGCAGTACGTC. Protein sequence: CAISASSGEGYEQYV.

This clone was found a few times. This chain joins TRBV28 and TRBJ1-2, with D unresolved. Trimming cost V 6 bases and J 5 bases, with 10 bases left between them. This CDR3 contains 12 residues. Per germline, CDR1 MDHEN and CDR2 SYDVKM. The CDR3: CASSLRVYGYTF. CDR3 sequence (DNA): TGTGCCAGCAGCTTGAGAGTATATGGCTACACCTTC.

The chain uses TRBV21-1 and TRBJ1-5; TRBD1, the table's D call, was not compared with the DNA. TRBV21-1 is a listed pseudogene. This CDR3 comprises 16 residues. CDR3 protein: CASSKQGSYSNQPQHF. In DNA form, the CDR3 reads TGTGCCAGCAGCAAACAGGGCTCTTATAGCAATCAGCCCCAGCATTTT.

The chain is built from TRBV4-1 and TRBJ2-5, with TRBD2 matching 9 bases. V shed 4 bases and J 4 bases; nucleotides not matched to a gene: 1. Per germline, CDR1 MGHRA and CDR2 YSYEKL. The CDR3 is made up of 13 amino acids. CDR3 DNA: TGCGCCAGCAGCCGCGGGGGGGTAGAGACCCAGTACTTC. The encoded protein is CASSRGGVETQYF.

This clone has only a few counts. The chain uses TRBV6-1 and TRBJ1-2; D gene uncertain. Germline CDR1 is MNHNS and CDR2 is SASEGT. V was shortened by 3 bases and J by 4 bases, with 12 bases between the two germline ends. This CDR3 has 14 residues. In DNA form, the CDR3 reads TGTGCCAGCAGTGAGCCCGGACGGGGCTATGGCTACACCTTC. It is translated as CASSEPGRGYGYTF.

The DNA for the CDR3 is TGTGCCATCAGTGATCAGGGTGGAGGGGCCAACGTCCTGACTTTC. Translation gives CAISDQGGGANVLTF. The chain couples TRBV10-3 to TRBJ2-6; a possible D gene is TRBD1 (5 bases). V was cut by 3 bases and J by 4 bases, with 10 bases left in between. This CDR3 has 15 amino acids. The germline gives CDR1 ENHRY, CDR2 SYGVKD.

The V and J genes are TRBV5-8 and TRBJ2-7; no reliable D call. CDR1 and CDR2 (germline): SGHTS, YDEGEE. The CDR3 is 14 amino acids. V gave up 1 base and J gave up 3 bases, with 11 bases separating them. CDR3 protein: CASSLTRVDYEQYF. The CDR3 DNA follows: TGTGCCAGCAGCTTGACCCGGGTTGACTACGAGCAGTACTTC.

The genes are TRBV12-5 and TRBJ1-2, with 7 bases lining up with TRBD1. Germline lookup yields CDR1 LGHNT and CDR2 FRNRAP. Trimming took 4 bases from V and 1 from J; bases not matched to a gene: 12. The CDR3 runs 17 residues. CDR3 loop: CASGSRNDRDLNYGYTF. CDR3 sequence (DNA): TGTGCTAGTGGTTCTAGGAATGACAGGGACCTTAACTATGGCTACACCTTC. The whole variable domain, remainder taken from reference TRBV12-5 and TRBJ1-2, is DARVTQTPRHKVTEMGQEVTMRCQPILGHNTVFWYRQTMMQGLELLAYFRNRAPLDDSGMPKDRFSAEMPDATLATLKIQPSEPRDSAVYFCASGSRNDRDLNYGYTFGSGTRLTVV.

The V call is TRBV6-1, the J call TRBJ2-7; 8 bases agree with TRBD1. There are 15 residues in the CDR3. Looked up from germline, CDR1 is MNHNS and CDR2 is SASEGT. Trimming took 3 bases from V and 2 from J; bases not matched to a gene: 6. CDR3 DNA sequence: TGTGCCAGCAGTGAGGCTGGACAGGGCCCCTACGAGCAGTACTTC. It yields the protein CASSEAGQGPYEQYF.

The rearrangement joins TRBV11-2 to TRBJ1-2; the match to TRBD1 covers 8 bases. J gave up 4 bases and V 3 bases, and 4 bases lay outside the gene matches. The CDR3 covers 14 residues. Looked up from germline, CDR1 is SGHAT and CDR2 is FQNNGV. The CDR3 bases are TGTGCCAGCAGCTTCCAGGGGGCAGTCTATGGCTACACCTTC. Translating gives CASSFQGAVYGYTF. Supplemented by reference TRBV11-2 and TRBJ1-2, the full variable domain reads EAGVAQSPRYKIIEKRQSVAFWCNPISGHATLYWYQQILGQGPKLLIQFQNNGVVDDSQLPKDRFSAERLKGVDSTLKIQPAKLEDSAVYLCASSFQGAVYGYTFGSGTRLTVV.

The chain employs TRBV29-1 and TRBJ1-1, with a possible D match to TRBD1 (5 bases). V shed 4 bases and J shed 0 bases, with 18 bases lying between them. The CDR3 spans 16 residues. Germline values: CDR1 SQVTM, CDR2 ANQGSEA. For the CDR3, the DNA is TGCAGCGTTGTCAGTGGGGCTTTCGGAATGAACACTGAAGCTTTCTTT. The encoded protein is CSVVSGAFGMNTEAFF.

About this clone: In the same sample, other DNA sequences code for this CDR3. CDR3 amino acids: CAISGTAMNTEAFF. The DNA of the CDR3 is TGTGCCATCAGCGGGACTGCCATGAACACTGAAGCTTTCTTT. The J gene is TRBJ1-1, the V gene TRBV10-3; D perhaps matches TRBD1 (5 bases). The CDR3 runs to 14 residues. Trimming took 6 bases from V and 0 from J, leaving 11 bases between them. Germline CDR1 and CDR2: ENHRY and SYGVKD.

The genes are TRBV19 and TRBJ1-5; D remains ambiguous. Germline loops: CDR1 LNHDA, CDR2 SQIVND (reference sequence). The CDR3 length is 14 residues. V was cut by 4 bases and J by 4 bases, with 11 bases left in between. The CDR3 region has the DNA TGTGCCAGTAGTACCCTTGGAGGGAATCAGCCCCAGCATTTT. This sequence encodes CASSTLGGNQPQHF.

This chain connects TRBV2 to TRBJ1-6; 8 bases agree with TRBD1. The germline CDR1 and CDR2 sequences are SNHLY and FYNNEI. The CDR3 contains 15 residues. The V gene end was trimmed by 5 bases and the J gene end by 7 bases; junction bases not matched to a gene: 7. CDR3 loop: CASSLVQGENSPLHF. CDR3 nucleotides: TGTGCCAGCAGTTTGGTACAGGGGGAAAATTCACCCCTCCACTTT.

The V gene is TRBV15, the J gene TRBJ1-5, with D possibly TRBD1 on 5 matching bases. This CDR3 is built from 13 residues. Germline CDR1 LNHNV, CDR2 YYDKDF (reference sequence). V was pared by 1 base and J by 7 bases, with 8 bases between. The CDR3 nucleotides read TGTGCCACCAGCAGAGTGACAGACCAGCCCCAGCATTTT. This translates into CATSRVTDQPQHF.

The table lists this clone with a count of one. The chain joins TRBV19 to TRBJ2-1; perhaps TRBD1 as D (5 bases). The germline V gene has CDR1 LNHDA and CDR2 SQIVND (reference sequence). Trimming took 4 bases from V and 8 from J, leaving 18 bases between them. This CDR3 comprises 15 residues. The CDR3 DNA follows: TGTGCCAGTAGTAGGAGCACGTCCAGGGTATATGAGCAGTTCTTC. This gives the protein CASSRSTSRVYEQFF.